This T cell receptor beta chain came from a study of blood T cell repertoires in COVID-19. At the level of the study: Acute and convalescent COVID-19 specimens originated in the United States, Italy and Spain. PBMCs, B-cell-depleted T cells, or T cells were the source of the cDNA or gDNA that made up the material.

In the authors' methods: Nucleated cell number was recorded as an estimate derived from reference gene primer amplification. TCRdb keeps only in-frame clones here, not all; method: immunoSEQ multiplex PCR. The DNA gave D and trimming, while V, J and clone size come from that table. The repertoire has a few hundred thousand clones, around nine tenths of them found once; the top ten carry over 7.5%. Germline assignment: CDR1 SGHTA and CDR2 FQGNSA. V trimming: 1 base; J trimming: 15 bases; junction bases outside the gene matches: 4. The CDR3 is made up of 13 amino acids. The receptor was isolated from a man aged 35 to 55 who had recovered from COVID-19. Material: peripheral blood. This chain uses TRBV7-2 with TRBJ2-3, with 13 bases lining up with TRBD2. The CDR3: CASSLGLAGGLYF. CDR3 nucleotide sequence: TGTGCCAGCAGCTTAGGACTAGCGGGGGGCCTCTATTTT.